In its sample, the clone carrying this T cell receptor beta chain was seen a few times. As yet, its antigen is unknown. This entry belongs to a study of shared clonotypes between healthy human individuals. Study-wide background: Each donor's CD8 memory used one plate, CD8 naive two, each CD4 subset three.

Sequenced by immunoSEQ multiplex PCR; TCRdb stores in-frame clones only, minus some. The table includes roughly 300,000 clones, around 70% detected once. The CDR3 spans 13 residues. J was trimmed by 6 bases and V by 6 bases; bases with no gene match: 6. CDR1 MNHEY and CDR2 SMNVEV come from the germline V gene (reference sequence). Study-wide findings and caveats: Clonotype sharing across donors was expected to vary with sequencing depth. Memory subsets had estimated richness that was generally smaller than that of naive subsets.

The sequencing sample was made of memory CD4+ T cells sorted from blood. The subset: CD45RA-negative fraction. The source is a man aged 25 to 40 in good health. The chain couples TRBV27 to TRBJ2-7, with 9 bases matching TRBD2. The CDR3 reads CASSNSGSGEQYF. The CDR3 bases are TGTGCCAGCAGCAATAGCGGGAGTGGCGAGCAGTACTTC.